These 20 T cell receptor beta chains were all obtained from the same sample, sequenced in a study of vaccination and CD4 T cells after COVID-19. Sequence data for DNA of cultured CD4+ T cells were generated by the Oncomine TCR Beta short-read assay. TCRdb called the PCR reads again in MiXCR, with one record for every CDR3 protein. The table includes 20,000 to 25,000 distinct CDR3 sequences, 40% to 45% detected once. These TCRs' antigens remain unknown. Documented treatment: approximately nine-day PBMC culture with coronavirus spike peptide pools or control peptides (ViraFEST assay). Sample: CD4+ T cells from blood, cultured in vitro. All receptors come from a human donor who had recovered from COVID-19.

The gene calls are TRBV6-1 and TRBJ2-2; a weak D match, TRBD1 (5 bases). The CDR3 length is 15 residues. The V gene's germline CDR1 is MNHNS and CDR2 SASEGT. V lost 5 bases, J lost 5 bases, and 15 bases lay in between. CDR3 in amino acids: CASSHRAGKTGELFF. The CDR3 bases are TGTGCCAGCAGTCACCGGGCAGGGAAAACCGGGGAGCTGTTTTTT.

Concerning this clonotype: This may stem from a read error, because a much larger clone lies one nucleotide away. This chain links TRBV2 with TRBJ1-3; D uncertain. The germline V and J ends were trimmed by 1 base and 0 bases, with 1 base remaining between them. CDR3 length equals 13 residues. Germline values: CDR1 SNHLY, CDR2 FYNNEI. CDR3 nucleotide sequence: TGTGCCAGCAGTGAAGACTCTGGAAACACCATATATTTT. Its protein product is CASSEDSGNTIYF. Combining the CDR3 with reference TRBV2 and TRBJ1-3 gives the whole variable domain EPEVTQTPSHQVTQMGQEVILRCVPISNHLYFYWYRQILGQKVEFLVSFYNNEISEKSEIFDDQFSVERPDGSNFTLKIRSTKLEDSAMYFCASSEDSGNTIYFGEGSWLTVV.

The chain is built from TRBV29-1 and TRBJ2-5; 10 nucleotides align to TRBD2. CDR3 size: 14 residues. The germline CDR1 and CDR2 sequences are SQVTM and ANQGSEA. V lost 4 bases to trimming and J lost 7 bases; unmatched junction nucleotides: 9. CDR3 loop: CSVGLAGVTGTQYF. Here the CDR3 DNA reads TGCAGCGTTGGCCTAGCGGGGGTCACTGGGACCCAGTACTTC.

The rearrangement links TRBV20-1 to TRBJ2-5, with a tentative D call TRBD2 (5 bases). The V gene lost 2 bases and the J gene lost 4 bases, with 11 bases spanning the gap. CDR3 length: 13 amino acids. Germline CDR1 is DFQATT and CDR2 is SNEGSKA (reference sequence). CDR3 nucleotides: TGCAGTGCTAGAAATCTCCGGGGAGAGACCCAGTACTTC. This gives the protein CSARNLRGETQYF.

CDR3 sequence (DNA): TGCGCCAGCAGCCAAGGAATGACTAGCTCCTACAATGAGCAGTTCTTC. Translating gives CASSQGMTSSYNEQFF. The chain couples TRBV4-1 to TRBJ2-1; TRBD2 might be the D (6 bases). V lost 1 base, J lost 0 bases, and 10 bases lay in between. The CDR3 covers 16 residues. Germline CDR1 reads MGHRA; CDR2 reads YSYEKL.

In the case of this clonotype: The junction departs from germline at one end; a sequencing error may be responsible. The V and J genes are TRBV7-2 and TRBJ1-5; D gene ambiguous. Germline CDR1 and CDR2: SGHTA and FQGNSA. The CDR3 extends over 13 amino acids. CDR3 loop: CANSPDYNQSQHF. In DNA, the CDR3 is TGTGCCAACAGCCCCGATTACAATCAGTCCCAGCATTTT.

The rearrangement uses TRBV2 and TRBJ2-7; D might be TRBD1 (5 bases). V lost 8 bases to trimming and J lost 0 bases, with 14 bases between them. The CDR3 covers 14 residues. Germline CDR1 SNHLY, CDR2 FYNNEI. In DNA form, the CDR3 reads TGTGCCAGCCTAGGCAGGGTGGCCTCCTACGAGCAGTACTTC. Residues: CASLGRVASYEQYF.

This clonotype was picked up a small number of times. V is TRBV6-5 and J is TRBJ1-6; D is undetermined. Germline V gene sequence: CDR1 MNHEY, CDR2 SVGAGI. This CDR3 is 17 amino acids long. Trimming took off 0 bases at V and 7 bases at J, with 16 bases between the two ends. As DNA, the CDR3 is TGTGCCAGCAGTTACTCACGGGGATACTCCGCCAATTCACCCCTCCACTTT. This sequence encodes CASSYSRGYSANSPLHF.

A few counts support this clonotype. The chain recombines TRBV28 with TRBJ1-5, with 11 nucleotides matching TRBD1. Germline trimming cut 4 bases from V and 9 bases from J; bases unmatched to any gene: 8. The CDR3 is 15 amino acids. Germline CDR1 reads MDHEN; CDR2 reads SYDVKM. CDR3 in DNA: TGTGCCAGCAGTTCAACCGGGACAGGGGGTAGGCCCCAGCATTTT. Protein sequence: CASSSTGTGGRPQHF.

V gene TRBV5-1 combines with J gene TRBJ1-1, with TRBD1 matching 8 bases. Germline CDR1 and CDR2: SGHRS and YFSETQ. The trim removed 0 bases at V and 0 bases at J, leaving 1 base unmatched. This CDR3 has 15 amino acids. CDR3 coding DNA: TGCGCCAGCAGCTTGGCACAGGGGGTGAACACTGAAGCTTTCTTT. Translating gives CASSLAQGVNTEAFF. The complete variable domain, with remaining parts taken from reference TRBV5-1 and TRBJ1-1, reads KAGVTQTPRYLIKTRGQQVTLSCSPISGHRSVSWYQQTPGQGLQFLFEYFSETQRNKGNFPGRFSGRQFSNSRSEMNVSTLELGDSALYLCASSLAQGVNTEAFFGQGTRLTVV.

The table lists this clonotype with a few counts. J is TRBJ2-2 and V is TRBV20-1; D gene ambiguous. CDR3 length: 15 residues. Between the trimmed V and J ends, which lost 0 bases and 6 bases, there was a span of 14 bases. The germline V gene encodes CDR1 DFQATT and CDR2 SNEGSKA (reference sequence). This chain's CDR3 is CSARDTAVGPGELFF. CDR3 coding DNA: TGCAGTGCTAGAGATACGGCAGTAGGTCCCGGGGAGCTGTTTTTT.

This clonotype was counted between two and nine times. The rearrangement links TRBV28 to TRBJ1-1; D is uncertain. Germline loops: CDR1 MDHEN, CDR2 SYDVKM. CDR3 size: 13 residues. Trimming removed 2 bases from V and 6 bases from J, with 10 bases in between. For the CDR3, the DNA is TGTGCCAGCAGTTTAATCCGAGGCCCTGAAGCTTTCTTT. Protein: CASSLIRGPEAFF.

V is TRBV14 and J is TRBJ2-3; 8 positions match TRBD2. The junction had 11 bases not matched to a gene; V was cut back by 1 base and J by 2 bases. The CDR3 spans 18 residues. Per germline, CDR1 SGHDN and CDR2 FVKESK. Here the CDR3 reads CASSQGRSGRGPTDTQYF. The DNA of the CDR3 is TGTGCCAGCAGCCAAGGACGAAGCGGGAGAGGTCCCACAGATACGCAGTATTTT.

The rearrangement links TRBV18 to TRBJ1-2, with D unresolved. V lost 2 bases, J lost 8 bases, and 15 bases lay in between. Germline V gene data show CDR1 as KGHSH and CDR2 as LQKENI. The CDR3 covers 14 residues. CDR3 amino acids: CASSPGSIQEGYTF. Written as DNA, the CDR3 is TGTGCCAGCTCACCAGGGAGCATCCAGGAAGGCTACACCTTC.

The V gene is TRBV18, the J gene TRBJ1-1; D unclear. Germline CDR1 is KGHSH and CDR2 is LQKENI. The CDR3 has 14 residues. V lost 3 bases, J lost 4 bases, and 12 bases lay in between. The CDR3 nucleotides are TGTGCCAGCTCACCGGCAGTGGGTAGCACTGAAGCTTTCTTT. Protein product: CASSPAVGSTEAFF.

This clonotype was seen only a few times. V gene TRBV27 combines with J gene TRBJ2-2; D uncertain. V lost 5 bases and J 5 bases, leaving 6 bases between the germline ends. CDR3 length: 12 residues. Germline assignment: CDR1 MNHEY and CDR2 SMNVEV (reference sequence). CDR3: CASSSWTGELFF. Here the CDR3 DNA reads TGTGCCAGCAGTAGCTGGACCGGGGAGCTGTTTTTT.

The J gene is TRBJ1-1, the V gene TRBV20-1; D is unresolved. V shed 6 bases and J shed 0 bases, with 11 bases lying between them. The CDR3 is made up of 13 amino acids. CDR1 and CDR2 from the germline V gene are DFQATT and SNEGSKA (reference sequence). CDR3 sequence reads: CSAPPNMNTEAFF. CDR3 bases: TGCAGTGCCCCCCCAAATATGAACACTGAAGCTTTCTTT.

This chain joins TRBV12-3 or TRBV12-4 and TRBJ2-7, with 13 bases that match TRBD2. Trimming cost V 5 bases and J 2 bases; bases outside gene matches: 6. The CDR3 length is 16 residues. CDR3 coding DNA: TGTGCCAGCAGTCAAACAGGACTAGCGGGAGCCTACGAGCAGTACTTC. This sequence encodes CASSQTGLAGAYEQYF.

This clonotype was detected only once. CDR3 amino acids: CASSSLSTGRHYGYTF. The DNA of the CDR3 is TGTGCCAGCAGTTCACTCTCAACAGGACGTCACTATGGCTACACCTTC. The chain couples TRBV28 to TRBJ1-2; D perhaps matches TRBD1 (5 bases). This CDR3 has 16 amino acids. The ends were cut back, 4 bases at V and 3 bases at J, with 18 bases in the middle. Germline CDR1 is MDHEN and CDR2 is SYDVKM.

This clonotype was detected a few times. V gene TRBV19 combines with J gene TRBJ1-2; D call uncertain. The length of the CDR3 is 14 residues. Per the germline V gene, CDR1 is LNHDA and CDR2 is SQIVND (reference sequence). V lost 5 bases and J 0 bases, leaving 10 bases between the germline ends. The chain's CDR3 is CASSRAAPNYGYTF. CDR3 sequence (DNA): TGTGCCAGTAGTCGCGCGGCCCCTAACTATGGCTACACCTTC.